One sample yielded the 21 T cell receptor beta chains listed below, sequenced in a study of blood T cell repertoires in COVID-19. Produced via immunoSEQ multiplex PCR; TCRdb's table is partial and in-frame only. Seen here are around 260,000 clones, approximately 86% observed once, and the top ten hold about 9.2%. The specimen sequenced was peripheral blood. The receptors derive from a man aged 35 to 55 who had recovered from COVID-19.

The V and J genes are TRBV6-5 and TRBJ2-7; TRBD1 aligns across 11 bases. This CDR3 spans 13 amino acids. V was clipped by 4 bases and J by 5 bases; unmatched bases: 1. CDR1 MNHEY and CDR2 SVGAGI come from the germline V gene. The CDR3 here is CASSSDRGHEQYF. CDR3 bases: TGTGCCAGCAGTTCGGACAGGGGGCACGAGCAGTACTTC.

The V and J genes are TRBV6-5 and TRBJ2-7; weak D call: TRBD2 (5 bases). CDR3 length: 15 amino acids. With 4 bases removed from V and 1 base from J, the gap between germline ends came to 14 bases. The germline V gene encodes CDR1 MNHEY and CDR2 SVGAGI. The CDR3 spells CASSSPGLPSYEQYF. In DNA, the CDR3 is TGTGCCAGCAGTTCCCCCGGACTGCCTTCCTACGAGCAGTACTTC.

V usage is TRBV29-1 and J usage is TRBJ2-7, with D possibly TRBD1 on 6 matching bases. This CDR3 region has 13 residues. V shed 4 bases and J shed 0 bases, with 10 bases lying between them. CDR1 is SQVTM and CDR2 is ANQGSEA in the germline V gene. CDR3 DNA: TGCAGCGTTGTACAGGGTGACTCCTACGAGCAGTACTTC. It is translated as CSVVQGDSYEQYF.

The chain is built from TRBV7-9 and TRBJ2-7; D possibly corresponds to TRBD2 (5 bases). Looked up from germline, CDR1 is SEHNR and CDR2 is FQNEAQ (reference sequence). Trimming pared 4 bases from V and 1 base from J, leaving 11 bases between. The CDR3 loop spans 14 amino acids. CDR3 loop: CASSSTGISYEQYF. The CDR3 nucleotides are TGTGCCAGCAGCTCAACCGGGATATCCTACGAGCAGTACTTC.

The chain employs TRBV6-2 or TRBV6-3 and TRBJ1-3; unclear D gene. Deletions cut 3 bases from V and 0 bases from J, with 9 bases between. This CDR3 has 15 amino acids. CDR1 is MNHEY and CDR2 is SVGEGT in the germline V gene. The CDR3 DNA reads as TGTGCCAGCAGTTATATTCTCTTCTCTGGAAACACCATATATTTT. Translated, it gives CASSYILFSGNTIYF.

This clone has more than one count but fewer than ten. This chain joins TRBV18 and TRBJ1-3; the D is unclear. The CDR3 length is 18 residues. Germline V gene data show CDR1 as KGHSH and CDR2 as LQKENI. Trimming shortened V by 3 bases and J by 0 bases, and 18 bases separated the two germline ends. The chain's CDR3 is CASSPLPSSAGSGNTIYF. The CDR3 DNA reads TGTGCCAGCTCACCGCTACCATCTTCGGCAGGCTCTGGAAACACCATATATTTT.

The CDR3 DNA sequence: TGTGCCAGCAGCCTGTCTAGCGGGAGGGGGGTAGATACGCAGTATTTT. The encoded protein is CASSLSSGRGVDTQYF. The chain has TRBV7-2 and TRBJ2-3; TRBD2 agrees at 12 bases. After removal of 5 bases from V and 5 bases from J, the junction contained 8 bases not matched to a gene. CDR1 and CDR2 from the germline V gene are SGHTA and FQGNSA. The CDR3 runs to 16 residues.

This clone is a singleton in its sample. The rearrangement joins TRBV19 to TRBJ1-2; TRBD1 matches 8 bases. Germline CDR1 LNHDA, CDR2 SQIVND (reference sequence). Trimming cost V 6 bases and J 0 bases; bases outside gene matches: 6. This CDR3 spans 15 amino acids. CDR3 residues: CASRRTGRTNYGYTF. As DNA, the CDR3 is TGTGCCAGTAGGAGGACAGGGAGGACTAACTATGGCTACACCTTC.

The chain is built from TRBV6-2 or TRBV6-3 and TRBJ1-2, with a tentative D call TRBD1 (5 bases). Looked up from germline, CDR1 is MNHEY and CDR2 is SVGEGT. The V end lost 2 bases, the J end lost 6 bases, and 16 bases lay between the germline ends. The CDR3 has 15 residues. The CDR3 sequence is CASSYTAGISDGYTF. In nucleotides, the CDR3 is TGTGCCAGCAGTTACACTGCAGGGATCTCGGATGGCTACACCTTC.

The chain is built from TRBV14 and TRBJ1-1, with 9 nucleotides matching TRBD1. This CDR3 comprises 15 residues. J lost 0 bases, V lost 4 bases, and 3 bases had no gene match. Germline CDR1 reads SGHDN; CDR2 reads FVKESK. CDR3 region: CASSLGTGLNTEAFF. The CDR3 nucleotides read TGTGCCAGCAGCCTAGGGACAGGGTTGAACACTGAAGCTTTCTTT.

The chain carries TRBV6-5 and TRBJ2-5; TRBD1 is a possible D gene (5 bases). Trimming shortened V by 4 bases and J by 5 bases, and 11 bases separated the two germline ends. CDR3 length: 13 amino acids. Germline CDR1 and CDR2: MNHEY and SVGAGI. The CDR3, as DNA: TGTGCCAGCAGTTGGGGCAAGTTGGAGACCCAGTACTTC. Protein product: CASSWGKLETQYF.

The chain joins TRBV21-1 to TRBJ2-7; whether TRBD2, the table's D call, matches the DNA was not checked. TRBV21-1 is noted as a pseudogene. This CDR3 contains 15 residues. In DNA, the CDR3 is TGTGCCAGCAACCCAGGAGGGCAAGAAATCTCCGAGCAGTACTTC. Amino acid sequence: CASNPGGQEISEQYF.

The genes are TRBV7-7 and TRBJ2-1; tentative D call: TRBD2 (5 bases). CDR1 and CDR2 (germline): SSHAT, FNYEAQ (reference sequence). Trimming took 5 bases from V and 4 from J, leaving 12 bases between them. CDR3 length: 14 amino acids. Here the CDR3 DNA reads TGTGCCAGCAGCCCCTCTGCGGGTTACAATGAGCAGTTCTTC. It encodes CASSPSAGYNEQFF.

J is TRBJ2-7 and V is TRBV4-3, with D possibly being TRBD1 (6 bases). The V and J ends lost 0 bases and 5 bases respectively, with 14 bases between them. The CDR3 extends over 15 amino acids. Germline V gene lookup returns CDR1 LGHNA and CDR2 YSLEER. The CDR3 DNA is TGCGCCAGCAGCCAAGAAGCCAGGGGCCGCGACGAGCAGTACTTC. This sequence encodes CASSQEARGRDEQYF.

This clone was detected only once. V gene TRBV6-5 combines with J gene TRBJ2-1; 8 positions match TRBD2. The trim removed 0 bases at V and 13 bases at J, leaving 2 bases unmatched. Germline lookup yields CDR1 MNHEY and CDR2 SVGAGI. The CDR3 has 12 residues. CDR3 in DNA: TGTGCCAGCAGTTACTCGAGCGGGAGTCAGTTCTTC. Amino acid sequence: CASSYSSGSQFF.

CDR3 loop: CASSMETAPAYNEQFF. Written as DNA, the CDR3 is TGTGCCAGTAGTATGGAGACAGCACCAGCCTACAATGAGCAGTTCTTC. The J gene is TRBJ2-1, the V gene TRBV19, with D perhaps matching TRBD1 (5 bases). The CDR3 extends over 16 amino acids. Germline V CDR1 and CDR2: LNHDA, SQIVND (reference sequence). The V end lost 3 bases, the J end lost 2 bases, and 14 bases lay between the germline ends.

This chain connects TRBV4-3 to TRBJ2-1; D unclear. Trimming cost V 0 bases and J 4 bases, with 10 bases left between them. The germline gives CDR1 LGHNA, CDR2 YSLEER. This CDR3 region has 15 residues. This chain's CDR3 is CASSQDGNRYNEQFF. DNA of the CDR3: TGCGCCAGCAGCCAAGATGGAAACAGATACAATGAGCAGTTCTTC.

This chain uses TRBV19 with TRBJ1-6; tentatively, D is TRBD1 (6 bases). There are 18 residues in the CDR3. Trimming shortened V by 5 bases and J by 0 bases, and 17 bases separated the two germline ends. Per germline, CDR1 LNHDA and CDR2 SQIVND (reference sequence). The CDR3 coding sequence is TGTGCCAGTAGTGCTTACTTCAGGGGTAGCTCCTATAATTCACCCCTCCACTTT. It codes for CASSAYFRGSSYNSPLHF.

This chain uses TRBV7-6 with TRBJ2-1; 8 nucleotides match TRBD2. Germline V gene sequence: CDR1 SGHVS, CDR2 FNYEAQ. J lost 9 bases, V lost 1 base, and 8 bases had no gene match. This CDR3 spans 15 amino acids. The CDR3 DNA is TGTGCCAGCAGCTTAGATGTCGGGGGGGCGGGTGAGCAGTTCTTC. It codes for CASSLDVGGAGEQFF.

The chain is built from TRBV7-9 and TRBJ1-1, with TRBD1 as a possible D gene (6 bases). V was shortened by 2 bases and J by 6 bases, with 13 bases between the two germline ends. Germline lookup yields CDR1 SEHNR and CDR2 FQNEAQ (reference sequence). This CDR3 contains 14 residues. CDR3 residues: CASSLPGQPSEAFF. CDR3 bases: TGTGCCAGCAGCTTACCGGGACAACCCTCTGAAGCTTTCTTT.

This clone occurred once. The chain couples TRBV18 to TRBJ1-1, with D hard to call. V lost 3 bases and J lost 1, with 9 bases in between. The length of the CDR3 is 14 residues. Germline-derived CDR1 and CDR2 are KGHSH and LQKENI. The CDR3 sequence is CASSPDPGNTEAFF. In DNA form, the CDR3 reads TGTGCCAGCTCACCCGACCCGGGGAACACTGAAGCTTTCTTT. The entire variable domain, with the rest obtained from reference TRBV18 and TRBJ1-1, is as follows: NAGVMQNPRHLVRRRGQEARLRCSPMKGHSHVYWYRQLPEEGLKFMVYLQKENIIDESGMPKERFSAEFPKEGPSILRIQQVVRGDSAAYFCASSPDPGNTEAFFGQGTRLTVV.